This T cell receptor (beta chain) was identified during a study of PD-1 and CTLA-4 blockade in melanoma. This table comes from immunoSEQ multiplex PCR, and its TCRdb copy is limited to in-frame clones, with some not included. The repertoire holds about 30,000 clones, with 88% as singletons. Germline loops: CDR1 MGHRA, CDR2 YSYEKL. Trimming cost V 1 base and J 7 bases, with 11 bases left between them. The CDR3 runs to 14 residues. This material consisted of CD8+ T cells from peripheral blood, taken from a patient given anti-PD-1 treatment. This receptor was taken from a human donor with melanoma. The chain combines TRBV4-1 with TRBJ2-1; D perhaps matches TRBD2 (5 bases). The CDR3 loop reads CASSQGRGANEQFF. CDR3 nucleotide sequence: TGCGCCAGCAGCCAAGGTCGGGGAGCGAATGAGCAGTTCTTC.